The 6 T cell receptor beta chains in this list originate from one sample, sequenced in a study of cytomegalovirus exposure and HLA in healthy donors. It was with 60 Vbeta and 13 Jbeta primers that the PCR ran. Profiled with immunoSEQ multiplex PCR; TCRdb holds only in-frame clones, not every one. The repertoire consists of about 73,000 clones, with less than 80% occurring once and the leading ten covering approximately 7%. The sample consisted of PBMCs. The receptors originated from a woman aged 45 to 65 in good health and CMV-seropositive.

There are a few counts of this clone. The J gene is TRBJ1-2, the V gene TRBV9; D unclear. Germline-derived CDR1 and CDR2 are SGDLS and YYNGEE. V shed 0 bases and J shed 0 bases, with 18 bases lying between them. CDR3 length: 18 amino acids. CDR3: CASSVALPGPGTNYGYTF. CDR3 sequence (DNA): TGTGCCAGCAGCGTAGCCCTCCCTGGGCCAGGCACTAACTATGGCTACACCTTC.

V is TRBV5-4 and J is TRBJ2-7; D is uncertain. The ends were cut back, 2 bases at V and 2 bases at J, with 8 bases in the middle. The CDR3 is 13 residues long. The germline CDR1 and CDR2 sequences are SGHNT and YYREEE (reference sequence). The CDR3 DNA follows: TGTGCCAGCAGCTTATCCCAGGCCTACGAGCAGTACTTC. Its protein is CASSLSQAYEQYF.

The chain is built from TRBV7-9 and TRBJ1-2; 8 bases line up with TRBD1. CDR3 length equals 15 residues. Germline V gene sequence: CDR1 SEHNR, CDR2 FQNEAQ (reference sequence). Unmatched junction bases numbered 7, after V lost 5 bases and J lost 2 bases. The CDR3 nucleotides are TGTGCCAGCAGCCCAAGGACAGGGAAAAACTATGGCTACACCTTC. This sequence encodes CASSPRTGKNYGYTF.

This chain connects TRBV6-5 to TRBJ2-3; 11 bases line up with TRBD2. J lost 4 bases, V lost 4 bases, and 7 bases had no gene match. This CDR3 has 16 residues. Germline values: CDR1 MNHEY, CDR2 SVGAGI. This chain's CDR3 is CASSSFSGGAPDTQYF. CDR3 bases: TGTGCCAGCAGTTCATTTAGCGGGGGGGCCCCAGATACGCAGTATTTT.

The chain joins TRBV10-3 to TRBJ2-1; the D gene is possibly TRBD2 (6 bases). The V end lost 9 bases, the J end lost 4 bases, and 16 bases lay between the germline ends. This CDR3 is 14 amino acids long. The V gene's germline CDR1 is ENHRY and CDR2 SYGVKD. This CDR3 reads CAIHGEEGYNEQFF. The CDR3, as DNA: TGTGCCATTCATGGTGAGGAGGGTTACAATGAGCAGTTCTTC.

The V and J genes are TRBV2 and TRBJ2-1; D is perhaps TRBD2 (6 bases). This CDR3 is 12 amino acids long. Germline CDR1 SNHLY, CDR2 FYNNEI. Trimming stripped 2 bases from V and 9 bases from J, with 8 bases between. Written as DNA, the CDR3 is TGTGCCAGCAGTGAACAGGGAGGTGAGCAGTTCTTC. Translated: CASSEQGGEQFF.